In its sample, the clone carrying this T cell receptor beta chain was seen a few times. The record originates from a study of blood T cell repertoires in COVID-19. Study information: Collection of acute and convalescent COVID-19 samples took place in the United States, Italy and Spain.

Clones were read by immunoSEQ multiplex PCR, and TCRdb kept only the in-frame ones, dropping some. The sample lists around 130,000 clones; 65% to 90% were seen once. Trimming removed 6 bases from V and 3 bases from J, with 18 bases in between. The CDR3 is 15 residues long. The germline CDR1 and CDR2 sequences are MNHEY and SVGAGI. The source of this sequence is a human donor in a cohort sampled during active COVID-19. The chain uses TRBV6-5 and TRBJ2-7, with a weak D call TRBD1 (6 bases). Source material: peripheral blood. CDR3 loop: CASSKTLQGIYEQYF. CDR3 bases: TGTGCCAGCAGCAAGACTCTGCAGGGGATCTACGAGCAGTACTTC.